A single T cell receptor (beta chain) is shown here with its context. Produced via immunoSEQ multiplex PCR; TCRdb's table is partial and in-frame only. Among some 300,000 clones listed, roughly 86% were seen once. The data originate from a study of blood T cell repertoires in COVID-19. This sequence originates from a woman between 45 and 65 years old who had been exposed to COVID-19. Material for sequencing was PBMCs or T cells enriched from blood (not recorded which).

CDR3 sequence reads: CASSPTEETEAFF. In DNA, the CDR3 is TGTGCCAGCAGCCCCACGGAGGAAACTGAAGCTTTCTTT. The J gene is TRBJ1-1, the V gene TRBV5-4; no firm D call. Germline CDR1 and CDR2: SGHNT and YYREEE (reference sequence). Trimming took 4 bases from V and 5 from J, leaving 12 bases between them. This CDR3 has 13 residues. The full variable domain, its missing parts supplied by reference TRBV5-4 and TRBJ1-1, is ETGVTQSPTHLIKTRGQQVTLRCSSQSGHNTVSWYQQALGQGPQFIFQYYREEENGRGNFPPRFSGLQFPNYSSELNVNALELDDSALYLCASSPTEETEAFFGQGTRLTVV.